This is a list of T cell receptor beta chains from one sample in a study of blood T cell repertoires in COVID-19. Sequencing used immunoSEQ multiplex PCR; TCRdb keeps in-frame clones, though not all of them. The sample holds about 92,000 clones, 80% seen once. Sequencing was done on a sample of peripheral blood. These receptors all stem from a woman between 70 and 85 years old with acute or convalescent COVID-19. Both conserved end residues are part of each CDR3. Not every row has a clone size; where given, it reads once, few, many or a size class.

V gene	clone size	J gene	CDR3 protein
TRBV19	-	TRBJ2-1	CASSIAPRGVGSYNEQFF
TRBV6-6	-	TRBJ2-6	CASSYQGFSGANVLTF
TRBV28	-	TRBJ2-2	CASSLIKGASRSPGELFF
TRBV10-3	few	TRBJ2-7	CAISEGQLNYEQYF
TRBV28	-	TRBJ2-4	CASSLVAGGNIQYF
TRBV7-3	-	TRBJ2-1	CASSARDRGNEQFF
TRBV27	-	TRBJ1-1	CASSLSHRGRRDTEAFF
TRBV24-1	once	TRBJ1-1	CATSDSRQGWTEAFF
TRBV30	-	TRBJ2-7	CAWGLGGQLSQYF
TRBV10-3	-	TRBJ1-3	CAIITSGNTIYF
TRBV5-1	-	TRBJ2-1	CASSVTRETSMEQFF
TRBV10-1	-	TRBJ1-4	CASGGGTQKLFF
TRBV7-9	-	TRBJ2-7	CASSPLLAGGGEQYF
TRBV4-2	-	TRBJ2-7	CASSRNGGAEQYF
TRBV9	-	TRBJ2-7	CASSVEPTPAYEQYF
TRBV11-2	-	TRBJ1-1	CASSLWYGGTEAFF
TRBV7-8	-	TRBJ1-5	CASSPGRENQPQHF
TRBV7-9	-	TRBJ2-7	CASSLGPLEQYF
TRBV12-3/TRBV12-4	-	TRBJ2-7	CASSLMGGYEQYF
TRBV28	-	TRBJ1-2	CASRQPPGHPSF
TRBV12-3/TRBV12-4	-	TRBJ1-2	CASSPRTGVGYTF
TRBV7-2	-	TRBJ2-1	CASSLGGLGGDEQFF
TRBV4-3	-	TRBJ2-7	CASSHGTGLSEQYF
TRBV6-5	-	TRBJ2-3	CASSLLGGTDTQYF
TRBV19	few	TRBJ1-5	CASTRGQGEAQHF
TRBV5-4	-	TRBJ1-6	CASSPSPRQGKNSPLHF
TRBV5-4	few	TRBJ1-2	CASSLEGEPNYGYTF
TRBV6-1	-	TRBJ1-6	CASSEERSNNSPLHF
TRBV5-6	-	TRBJ2-1	CASSLAFGGNYNEQFF
TRBV9	-	TRBJ2-5	CASSVEDSGRQGTQYF